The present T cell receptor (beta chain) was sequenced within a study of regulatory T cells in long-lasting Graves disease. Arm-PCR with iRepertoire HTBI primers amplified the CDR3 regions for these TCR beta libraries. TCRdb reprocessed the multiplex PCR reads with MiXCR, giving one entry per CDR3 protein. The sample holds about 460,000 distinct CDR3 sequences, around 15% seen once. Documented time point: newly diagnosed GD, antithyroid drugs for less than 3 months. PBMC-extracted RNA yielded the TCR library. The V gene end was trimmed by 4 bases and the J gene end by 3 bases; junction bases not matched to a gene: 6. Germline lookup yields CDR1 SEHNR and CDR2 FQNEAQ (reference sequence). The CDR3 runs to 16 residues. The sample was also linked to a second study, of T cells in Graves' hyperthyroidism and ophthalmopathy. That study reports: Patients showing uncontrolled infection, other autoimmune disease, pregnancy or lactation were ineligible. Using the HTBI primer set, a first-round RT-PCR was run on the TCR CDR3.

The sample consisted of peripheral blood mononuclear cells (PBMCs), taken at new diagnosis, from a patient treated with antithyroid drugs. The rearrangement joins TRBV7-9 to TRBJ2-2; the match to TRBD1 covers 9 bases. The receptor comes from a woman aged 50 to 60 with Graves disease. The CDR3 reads CASSSTGGGHTGELFF. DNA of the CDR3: TGTGCCAGCAGCTCCACAGGGGGCGGACACACCGGGGAGCTGTTTTTT.